This TCR beta chain was obtained from a study of T cells expressing NK-cell markers. For the study at large: Sorted CD3+CD56-NKG2C+, CD3+CD56+NKG2C- and CD3+CD56+NKG2C+ T cells were the source of the TCR beta repertoires. Within the sequenced cohort of eight donors, seven exhibited HCMV seropositivity and one was seronegative.

TCRdb reprocessed the 5' RACE reads, keeping one entry per CDR3 protein, no DNA. The sample table sets out 500,000 to 700,000 distinct CDR3 sequences. Per germline, CDR1 MNHEY and CDR2 SMNVEV (reference sequence). The CDR3 has 15 residues. The sequenced material came from blood T cells: a sorted CD56 or NKG2C T cell subset, CD4+ or CD8+ T cells, or bulk PBMC T cells (not recorded which). The receptor was derived from a man aged 18 to 29 in good health. The chain has TRBV27 and TRBJ2-2; the TCRdb D gene call, TRBD2, has no DNA to confirm it. CDR3 amino acids: CASSARAGGPGELFF.